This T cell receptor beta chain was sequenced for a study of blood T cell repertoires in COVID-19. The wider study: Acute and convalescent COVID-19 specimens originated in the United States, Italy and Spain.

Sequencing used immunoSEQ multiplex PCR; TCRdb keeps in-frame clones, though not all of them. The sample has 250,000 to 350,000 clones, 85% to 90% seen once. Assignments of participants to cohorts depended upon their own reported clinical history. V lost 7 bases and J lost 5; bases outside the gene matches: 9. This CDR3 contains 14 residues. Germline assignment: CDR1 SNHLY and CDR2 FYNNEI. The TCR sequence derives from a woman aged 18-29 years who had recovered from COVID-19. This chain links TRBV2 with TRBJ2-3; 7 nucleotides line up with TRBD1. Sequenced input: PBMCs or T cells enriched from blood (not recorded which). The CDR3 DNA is TGTGCCAGCACCGAGGGGGCTGGGGGAGATACGCAGTATTTT. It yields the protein CASTEGAGGDTQYF.